These 14 T cell receptor beta chains came from one sample sequenced in a study of T cells after somatic rescue of genetic block. Generated by immunoSEQ multiplex PCR, the TCRdb table keeps only in-frame clones and is missing some. The data show about 63,000 clones, under 95% seen once. Sequenced input: peripheral blood mononuclear cells (PBMCs). The receptors shown here come from a middle-aged man.

The V and J genes are TRBV13 and TRBJ2-3; 14 bases align to TRBD2. Germline V lookup: CDR1 PRHDT, CDR2 FYEKMQ (reference sequence). With 5 bases clipped from V and 1 base from J, the junction kept 11 bases outside the gene matches. The CDR3 sequence is 19 residues long. CDR3 sequence reads: CASSPSRLAGGPGTDTQYF. The CDR3 region has the DNA TGTGCCAGCAGCCCGTCAAGACTAGCGGGAGGGCCCGGCACAGATACGCAGTATTTT.

The rearrangement links TRBV25-1 to TRBJ1-6; D gene unclear. Germline V CDR1 and CDR2: MGHDK, SYGVNS. The ends were cut back, 4 bases at V and 5 bases at J, with 6 bases in the middle. The CDR3 has 13 residues. For the CDR3, the DNA is TGTGCCAGCAGTGTACAAGATAATTCACCCCTCCACTTT. Translation gives CASSVQDNSPLHF.

The J gene is TRBJ2-1, the V gene TRBV18; 8 bases align to TRBD2. Per germline, CDR1 KGHSH and CDR2 LQKENI. The CDR3 runs to 18 residues. Trimming took 0 bases from V and 2 from J; bases not matched to a gene: 9. The DNA of the CDR3 is TGTGCCAGCTCACCACCGGTTAGCGGGATATCCCCCTACAATGAGCAGTTCTTC. Amino acids: CASSPPVSGISPYNEQFF.

This chain joins TRBV7-9 and TRBJ1-1; 9 bases agree with TRBD1. V shed 5 bases, J shed 5 bases, and the junction held 15 bases outside the gene matches. The germline gives CDR1 SEHNR, CDR2 FQNEAQ (reference sequence). The CDR3 has 17 amino acids. The CDR3 bases are TGTGCCAGCAGCCCCCCGGGGCTACAGGGGGCGTTAACTGAAGCTTTCTTT. Its protein product is CASSPPGLQGALTEAFF.

The chain combines TRBV14 with TRBJ2-2; TRBD2 might be the D (6 bases). This CDR3 comprises 18 residues. Germline CDR1 is SGHDN and CDR2 is FVKESK. V was clipped by 1 base and J by 1 base, with 16 bases between them. Written as DNA, the CDR3 is TGTGCCAGCAGCCAAGGGGGGACCCGGGGAGGGAACACCGGGGAGCTGTTTTTT. The encoded protein is CASSQGGTRGGNTGELFF.

This clone came up once. The chain links TRBV5-1 to TRBJ2-1, with unresolved D. The CDR3 is 14 amino acids. The germline V gene has CDR1 SGHRS and CDR2 YFSETQ. Deletions cut 2 bases from V and 0 bases from J, with 6 bases between. The CDR3 DNA is TGCGCCAGCAGCTTTTCGATCTCCTACAATGAGCAGTTCTTC. Protein sequence: CASSFSISYNEQFF.

CDR3: CASSASGTVNLNQPQHF. The DNA of the CDR3 is TGTGCCAGCAGTGCCTCCGGGACAGTGAATCTCAATCAGCCCCAGCATTTT. The chain recombines TRBV28 with TRBJ1-5, with 7 bases matching TRBD1. The germline V gene has CDR1 MDHEN and CDR2 SYDVKM. J gave up 3 bases and V 5 bases, and 13 bases lay outside the gene matches. The CDR3 totals 17 residues. Full variable domain (missing parts from reference TRBV28 and TRBJ1-5): DVKVTQSSRYLVKRTGEKVFLECVQDMDHENMFWYRQDPGLGLRLIYFSYDVKMKEKGDIPEGYSVSREKKERFSLILESASTNQTSMYLCASSASGTVNLNQPQHFGDGTRLSIL.

This clone appeared a single time. The chain is built from TRBV4-2 and TRBJ2-1; 12 nucleotides match TRBD2. V shed 0 bases, J shed 9 bases, and the junction held 6 bases outside the gene matches. The V gene's germline CDR1 is LGHNA and CDR2 YNFKEQ. The CDR3 has 16 residues. CDR3 nucleotides: TGTGCCAGCAGCCAAGAAGGGCTAGCGGGGGGGGGTGAGCAGTTCTTC. As protein: CASSQEGLAGGGEQFF.

This clone was recorded once. The chain has TRBV25-1 and TRBJ2-3; possible D gene TRBD1, 5 bases. Germline V CDR1 and CDR2: MGHDK, SYGVNS. The CDR3 is 15 amino acids. With 5 bases removed from V and 5 bases from J, the gap between germline ends came to 17 bases. The CDR3 is CASSPDSRYGDTQYF. CDR3 coding DNA: TGTGCCAGCAGTCCCGACAGCAGATATGGAGATACGCAGTATTTT.

J is TRBJ2-1 and V is TRBV18; weak D call: TRBD2 (6 bases). This CDR3 comprises 15 residues. Trimming removed 0 bases from V and 2 bases from J, with 8 bases in between. Germline V gene data show CDR1 as KGHSH and CDR2 as LQKENI. The CDR3, as DNA: TGTGCCAGCTCACCACCGGGGGGACCCTACAATGAGCAGTTCTTC. Amino acids: CASSPPGGPYNEQFF.

This rearrangement joins TRBV2 to TRBJ2-1; 8 bases fit TRBD2. This CDR3 comprises 15 residues. Germline V CDR1 and CDR2: SNHLY, FYNNEI. The junction had 10 bases not matched to a gene; V was cut back by 4 bases and J by 8 bases. The CDR3 sequence is CASSARSGGRDEQFF. In nucleotides, the CDR3 is TGTGCCAGCAGTGCTCGATCGGGGGGGCGGGATGAGCAGTTCTTC.

The chain uses TRBV28 and TRBJ2-3, with 7 bases fitting TRBD2. The CDR3 sequence is 15 residues long. The germline gives CDR1 MDHEN, CDR2 SYDVKM. The trim removed 7 bases at V and 6 bases at J, leaving 13 bases unmatched. For the CDR3, the DNA is TGTGCCAGCAAAAAGGGAGGGTTCCCCCGCGATACGCAGTATTTT. It yields the protein CASKKGGFPRDTQYF.

The V call is TRBV5-1, the J call TRBJ2-1; unclear D gene. With 0 bases removed from V and 9 bases from J, the gap between germline ends came to 4 bases. This CDR3 region has 11 residues. Per the germline V gene, CDR1 is SGHRS and CDR2 is YFSETQ. The CDR3 bases are TGCGCCAGCAGCTTGGCTCGTGAGCAGTTCTTC. This encodes CASSLAREQFF. Supplemented by reference TRBV5-1 and TRBJ2-1, the full variable domain reads KAGVTQTPRYLIKTRGQQVTLSCSPISGHRSVSWYQQTPGQGLQFLFEYFSETQRNKGNFPGRFSGRQFSNSRSEMNVSTLELGDSALYLCASSLAREQFFGPGTRLTVL.

The CDR3 sequence: CASRSGHYSNQPQHF. The CDR3 DNA reads as TGTGCCAGTAGATCTGGACATTATAGCAATCAGCCCCAGCATTTT. The chain combines TRBV19 with TRBJ1-5, with D possibly matching TRBD1 (5 bases). In germline, CDR1 is LNHDA, CDR2 SQIVND (reference sequence). This CDR3 region has 15 residues. Trimming stripped 6 bases from V and 0 bases from J, with 12 bases between.